These 23 T cell receptor beta chains originate from one sample sequenced in a study of PD-1 blockade in classical Hodgkin lymphoma. The method was immunoSEQ multiplex PCR; TCRdb's version includes in-frame clones alone and lacks a portion of them. The sample yields 70,000 or so clones, about 93% seen once. After autologous stem cell transplantation all patients relapsed, and prior brentuximab vedotin exposure differed between cohorts. This specimen consisted of peripheral blood mononuclear cells (PBMCs), obtained at baseline. The receptors were gathered from a human donor with classical Hodgkin lymphoma.

The chain employs TRBV2 and TRBJ2-5, with 7 bases identical to TRBD1. The CDR3 loop spans 15 amino acids. The ends lost 1 base at V and 5 bases at J; junction bases unmatched: 7. Germline CDR1 SNHLY, CDR2 FYNNEI. The CDR3 nucleotides read TGTGCCAGCAGTGAAGTGAAAGGGGGCGGGGAGACCCAGTACTTC. This gives the protein CASSEVKGGGETQYF.

V and J are TRBV19 and TRBJ2-7, with D perhaps matching TRBD1 or TRBD2 (5 bases each). Germline CDR1 is LNHDA and CDR2 is SQIVND (reference sequence). The length of the CDR3 is 14 residues. Trimming removed 5 bases at V and 3 bases at J, with 14 bases between. CDR3 sequence (DNA): TGTGCCAGTAGTCCGGGACGGCTCCTCTACGAGCAGTACTTC. Encoded protein: CASSPGRLLYEQYF.

This chain connects TRBV7-8 to TRBJ1-4; D not resolved. Germline assignment: CDR1 SGHVS and CDR2 FQNEAQ. This CDR3 is 17 amino acids long. V was clipped by 5 bases and J by 0 bases, with 16 bases between them. CDR3 DNA: TGTGCCAGCAGCCTAAGGGCCCTAACCGCAACTAATGAAAAACTGTTTTTT. The encoded protein is CASSLRALTATNEKLFF.

The chain employs TRBV5-1 and TRBJ2-3, with 7 bases that match TRBD2. V lost 2 bases to trimming and J lost 6 bases; unmatched junction nucleotides: 9. The CDR3 runs 15 residues. Germline V CDR1 and CDR2: SGHRS, YFSETQ. The CDR3 DNA reads TGCGCCAGCAGCTTAGAAGCGGGGTTGTCGGATACGCAGTATTTT. Its translation is CASSLEAGLSDTQYF.

The gene calls are TRBV19 and TRBJ1-1, with 8 bases matching TRBD1. J gave up 0 bases and V 5 bases, and 8 bases lay outside the gene matches. CDR3 length: 16 residues. Germline CDR1 and CDR2: LNHDA and SQIVND (reference sequence). The CDR3 DNA sequence: TGTGCCAGTAGTCCTGGGACAGGAAAAATGAACACTGAAGCTTTCTTT. It encodes CASSPGTGKMNTEAFF.

The rearrangement uses TRBV2 and TRBJ2-7; 9 nucleotides match TRBD2. The V gene's germline CDR1 is SNHLY and CDR2 FYNNEI. The CDR3 is made up of 14 amino acids. Unmatched junction bases numbered 4, after V lost 6 bases and J lost 1 base. This chain's CDR3 is CASRERGVSYEQYF. The DNA of the CDR3 is TGTGCCAGCAGGGAGCGGGGGGTGTCCTACGAGCAGTACTTC. The full variable domain, rest sourced from reference TRBV2 and TRBJ2-7, is EPEVTQTPSHQVTQMGQEVILRCVPISNHLYFYWYRQILGQKVEFLVSFYNNEISEKSEIFDDQFSVERPDGSNFTLKIRSTKLEDSAMYFCASRERGVSYEQYFGPGTRLTVT.

The genes are TRBV7-3 and TRBJ2-2; D might be TRBD2 (6 bases). Germline-derived CDR1 and CDR2 are SGHTA and FQGTGA. V lost 1 base, J lost 1 base, and 10 bases lay in between. The CDR3 has 16 amino acids. The CDR3: CASSLRVAENTGELFF. In DNA form, the CDR3 reads TGTGCCAGCAGCTTAAGGGTAGCGGAGAACACCGGGGAGCTGTTTTTT.

The chain carries TRBV19 and TRBJ2-7, with D possibly matching TRBD2 (5 bases). The CDR3 sequence is 14 residues long. The germline CDR1 and CDR2 sequences are LNHDA and SQIVND (reference sequence). The ends were cut back, 3 bases at V and 0 bases at J, with 9 bases in the middle. CDR3 nucleotide sequence: TGTGCCAGTAGTATGACGGGGAGCTCCTACGAGCAGTACTTC. This codes for CASSMTGSSYEQYF.

V gene TRBV28 combines with J gene TRBJ2-3, with 9 bases lining up with TRBD1. The CDR3 has 17 residues. V gave up 2 bases and J gave up 2 bases; unmatched junction bases: 8. Germline CDR1 reads MDHEN; CDR2 reads SYDVKM. The chain's CDR3 is CASSLPDRGGFTDTQYF. The CDR3 nucleotides read TGTGCCAGCAGTTTACCGGACAGGGGCGGTTTCACAGATACGCAGTATTTT.

Notes on this clone: The same CDR3 can be traced to other DNA sequences in this sample. The CDR3 reads CASSEGQGRTDTQYF. DNA of the CDR3: TGTGCCAGCAGTGAAGGGCAGGGGCGAACAGATACGCAGTATTTT. This sequence joins TRBV2 and TRBJ2-3; the D gene is possibly TRBD1 (6 bases). From germline, CDR1 is SNHLY and CDR2 FYNNEI. V lost 1 base and J lost 3, with 11 bases in between. This CDR3 region has 15 residues.

This chain uses TRBV29-1 with TRBJ2-1; D is perhaps TRBD1 or TRBD2 (5 bases each). Germline CDR1 reads SQVTM; CDR2 reads ANQGSEA. The CDR3 totals 13 residues. V shed 7 bases and J shed 4 bases, with 14 bases lying between them. The chain's CDR3 is CSAPGRTYNEQFF. The DNA for the CDR3 is TGCAGCGCTCCGGGACGGACTTACAATGAGCAGTTCTTC.

This clone was seen once. The chain employs TRBV28 and TRBJ2-7; 7 nucleotides align to TRBD1. J was trimmed by 5 bases and V by 6 bases; bases with no gene match: 13. Per the germline V gene, CDR1 is MDHEN and CDR2 is SYDVKM. The length of the CDR3 is 15 residues. CDR3 sequence reads: CASRAPGTEGDEQYF. CDR3 nucleotide sequence: TGTGCCAGCAGAGCTCCCGGGACAGAGGGAGACGAGCAGTACTTC. Full variable domain (outside the CDR3, taken from reference TRBV28 and TRBJ2-7): DVKVTQSSRYLVKRTGEKVFLECVQDMDHENMFWYRQDPGLGLRLIYFSYDVKMKEKGDIPEGYSVSREKKERFSLILESASTNQTSMYLCASRAPGTEGDEQYFGPGTRLTVT.

This rearrangement joins TRBV6-6 to TRBJ2-1; TRBD2 matches 8 bases. CDR3 length: 15 residues. The germline gives CDR1 MNHNY, CDR2 SVGAGI (reference sequence). Losses at the gene ends were 4 bases for V and 9 bases for J; bases not matched to a gene: 11. The CDR3 DNA follows: TGTGCCAGCAGTTCCCAGTCGGGACTAGTAGTTGAGCAGTTCTTC. Translating it yields CASSSQSGLVVEQFF.

In its sample, this clone was seen once. The chain employs TRBV18 and TRBJ2-2; D is undetermined. The germline V gene encodes CDR1 KGHSH and CDR2 LQKENI. CDR3 length: 13 residues. The V and J ends lost 2 bases and 6 bases respectively, with 7 bases between them. CDR3: CASSPTISGELFF. The DNA for the CDR3 is TGTGCCAGCTCACCAACGATTTCCGGGGAGCTGTTTTTT. The entire variable domain, with the rest obtained from reference TRBV18 and TRBJ2-2, is as follows: NAGVMQNPRHLVRRRGQEARLRCSPMKGHSHVYWYRQLPEEGLKFMVYLQKENIIDESGMPKERFSAEFPKEGPSILRIQQVVRGDSAAYFCASSPTISGELFFGEGSRLTVL.

J is TRBJ1-3 and V is TRBV19, with 7 bases that match TRBD1. The CDR3 covers 17 residues. The V and J ends lost 3 bases and 4 bases, in that order; junction bases with no gene match: 12. CDR1 LNHDA and CDR2 SQIVND come from the germline V gene (reference sequence). This CDR3 reads CASSMVRKGTEGNTIYF. CDR3 bases: TGTGCCAGTAGTATGGTGAGGAAGGGGACAGAAGGAAACACCATATATTTT. Supplemented by reference TRBV19 and TRBJ1-3, the full variable domain reads DGGITQSPKYLFRKEGQNVTLSCEQNLNHDAMYWYRQDPGQGLRLIYYSQIVNDFQKGDIAEGYSVSREKKESFPLTVTSAQKNPTAFYLCASSMVRKGTEGNTIYFGEGSWLTVV.

The gene calls are TRBV19 and TRBJ1-2; TRBD1 matches at 8 bases. Germline V gene sequence: CDR1 LNHDA, CDR2 SQIVND (reference sequence). V was pared by 7 bases and J by 4 bases, with 8 bases of the junction left unmatched. The CDR3 extends over 14 amino acids. The CDR3 DNA sequence: TGTGCCAGTAACTCGGACAGGGACCTCTATGGCTACACCTTC. Translated, it gives CASNSDRDLYGYTF.

The genes are TRBV7-9 and TRBJ2-1; 10 bases are a match to TRBD2. The CDR3 runs to 16 residues. The ends lost 0 bases at V and 6 bases at J; junction bases unmatched: 5. Per the germline V gene, CDR1 is SEHNR and CDR2 is FQNEAQ (reference sequence). DNA for the CDR3: TGTGCCAGCAGCTTAGCGCTTCCTAGCGGGGGCAATGAGCAGTTCTTC. It yields the protein CASSLALPSGGNEQFF.

The rearrangement uses TRBV5-6 and TRBJ2-1; D uncertain. Germline CDR1 reads SGHDT; CDR2 reads YYEEEE. The CDR3 totals 15 residues. V lost 7 bases to trimming and J lost 8 bases, with 22 bases between them. The CDR3 sequence: CASDPRYRVSDEQFF. The CDR3 DNA reads TGTGCCAGCGATCCCAGGTATCGAGTTTCCGATGAGCAGTTCTTC. Drawing the rest from reference TRBV5-6 and TRBJ2-1, the complete variable domain is DAGVTQSPTHLIKTRGQQVTLRCSPKSGHDTVSWYQQALGQGPQFIFQYYEEEERQRGNFPDRFSGHQFPNYSSELNVNALLLGDSALYLCASDPRYRVSDEQFFGPGTRLTVL.

The chain combines TRBV7-2 with TRBJ2-1; D uncertain. This CDR3 has 11 residues. V lost 8 bases, J lost 5 bases, and 7 bases lay in between. Germline values: CDR1 SGHTA, CDR2 FQGNSA. In DNA form, the CDR3 reads TGTGCCAGCCGATTTCACAATGAGCAGTTCTTC. As protein: CASRFHNEQFF.

V gene TRBV25-1 combines with J gene TRBJ1-1; the match to TRBD1 covers 11 bases. The trim removed 2 bases at V and 5 bases at J, leaving 4 bases unmatched. CDR1 and CDR2 (germline): MGHDK, SYGVNS. The CDR3 spans 15 residues. CDR3 in amino acids: CASSEPGTGGTEAFF. The DNA for the CDR3 is TGTGCCAGCAGTGAACCCGGGACAGGGGGGACTGAAGCTTTCTTT.

The CDR3 loop is CASSISGFVYNEQFF. The CDR3 coding sequence is TGTGCCAGTAGTATATCAGGGTTTGTCTACAATGAGCAGTTCTTC. The J gene is TRBJ2-1, the V gene TRBV19; a weak D match, TRBD1 (5 bases). Germline-derived CDR1 and CDR2 are LNHDA and SQIVND (reference sequence). This CDR3 has 15 residues. V lost 2 bases and J 3 bases, leaving 11 bases between the germline ends.

The chain uses TRBV15 and TRBJ2-5; D remains ambiguous. With 2 bases removed from V and 5 bases from J, the gap between germline ends came to 9 bases. Germline V gives CDR1 LNHNV, CDR2 YYDKDF (reference sequence). The CDR3 totals 13 residues. The CDR3, as DNA: TGTGCCACCAGCAGAACTCAAGAGGAGACCCAGTACTTC. It specifies CATSRTQEETQYF.

This CDR3 reads CASREGGISNQPQHF. The CDR3, as DNA: TGTGCCAGCAGGGAGGGAGGGATCAGCAATCAGCCCCAGCATTTT. V and J are TRBV2 and TRBJ1-5; D unclear. Trimming cost V 6 bases and J 1 base, with 13 bases left between them. The CDR3 is 15 amino acids. Germline-derived CDR1 and CDR2 are SNHLY and FYNNEI.